This is a list of T cell receptor beta chains from one sample in a study of Graves' ophthalmopathy and Graves' hyperthyroidism. Each CDR3 protein gets one entry after TCRdb re-called the multiplex PCR reads with MiXCR. In the table there are approximately 380,000 distinct CDR3 sequences, around a fifth of which are singletons. Input material: peripheral blood. The receptors were gathered from a woman in her late teens or twenties with stable Graves' hyperthyroidism. CDR3s include the opening cysteine and the closing phenylalanine or tryptophan. Fields, in order: J gene, V gene, clone size, D gene, CDR3 DNA, CDR3 protein. A D gene is named only where the DNA matches it firmly. Rows may omit the clone size; those that give it use once, few, many or a size class.

TRBJ1-3 TRBV12-3/TRBV12-4 many - TGTGCCAGCAGTTCCGGACAGTTGCCGGGAAACACCATATATTTT CASSSGQLPGNTIYF
TRBJ1-5 TRBV2 few - TGTGCCAGTAGGACCGTATTGGGGCCCCAGCATTTT CASRTVLGPQHF
TRBJ2-5 TRBV5-1 many TRBD1 TGCGCCAGCAGCTTACAGGGGCGACAAGAGACCCAGTACTTC CASSLQGRQETQYF
TRBJ1-6 TRBV28 few TRBD1 TGTGCCAGCAGCTGGGACAGGGACACTTCACCCCTCCACTTT CASSWDRDTSPLHF
TRBJ1-1 TRBV9 few TRBD1 TGTGCCAGCAGCGCCCCGAAACCGGGACAGGGGGATCACACTGAAGCTTTCTTT CASSAPKPGQGDHTEAFF
TRBJ1-3 TRBV4-3 many - TGCGCCAGCAGCCAAGGTCCCGGCGCTGGAAACACCATATATTTT CASSQGPGAGNTIYF
TRBJ1-1 TRBV12-3/TRBV12-4 - - TGTGCCAGCAGTTTAAGTTTTGGGCTGGACACTGAAGCTTTCTTT CASSLSFGLDTEAFF
TRBJ2-5 TRBV11-2 many TRBD2 TGTGCCAGCAGCCCATCGGGGAGGGTATTCTCAGTCGAGACCCAGTACTTC CASSPSGRVFSVETQYF
TRBJ2-2 TRBV7-3 many - TGTGCCAGCAGCATCGACAGGAACACCGGGGAGCTGTTTTTT CASSIDRNTGELFF
TRBJ2-7 TRBV6-5 many TRBD2 TGTGCCAGCAGTTCCCAGGGACTAGCGGGGCCCTACGAGCAGTACTTC CASSSQGLAGPYEQYF
TRBJ2-7 TRBV20-1 many - TGCAGTGCTACCGGCGGGGACAACTCCTACGAGCAGTACTTC CSATGGDNSYEQYF
TRBJ1-5 TRBV11-2 many TRBD1 TGTGCCAGCAGCTCCCAGGCGGGACAGATCAATCAGCCCCAGCATTTT CASSSQAGQINQPQHF
TRBJ2-2 TRBV6-1 many - TGTGCCAGCAGGGTGGGATCGAACACCGGGGAGCTGTTTTTT CASRVGSNTGELFF
TRBJ2-5 TRBV7-2 many TRBD2 TGTGCCAGCAGCTTCCCCCCCCCCGGAGCGGGAGGGGGGACCCAGTACTTC CASSFPPPGAGGGTQYF
TRBJ2-7 TRBV28 many TRBD2 TGTGCCAGCAGTTTAGAGCTAGCGGGAGGGAGCTCCTACGAGCAGTACTTC CASSLELAGGSSYEQYF
TRBJ2-7 TRBV6-5 many - TGTGCCAGCAGTTACTTAACGTCAGGGGACGAGCAGTACTTC CASSYLTSGDEQYF
TRBJ2-4 TRBV6-2/TRBV6-3 many TRBD2 TGTGCCACAGGGCCTAGCGGGAGTAACATTCAGTACTTC CATGPSGSNIQYF
TRBJ1-3 TRBV5-1 - - TGCGCCAGCAGCTTGGCCGGCGGGGTCACCAAGACGGACTCTGGAAACACCATATATTTT CASSLAGGVTKTDSGNTIYF
TRBJ2-5 TRBV7-2 many - TGTGCCAGCAGCTTAGTCCCAGGGGAGGTAGAGACCCAGTACTTC CASSLVPGEVETQYF
TRBJ1-2 TRBV27 - - TGTGCCAGCAGTTTATCAGGGTTTGGCTACACCTTC CASSLSGFGYTF
TRBJ2-5 TRBV7-2 many TRBD2 TGTGCCAGCAGCCCTCAGCGGGGCTTGGAGACCCAGTACTTC CASSPQRGLETQYF
TRBJ2-7 TRBV20-1 many TRBD2 TGCAGTGCTAGAGAAGGGGGACTAGCGGACATTTACGAGCAGTACTTC CSAREGGLADIYEQYF
TRBJ1-1 TRBV24-1 many - TGTGCCACCAGTGCAGGAAGTGAAGCTTTCTTT CATSAGSEAFF
TRBJ2-7 TRBV20-1 - - TGCAGTGCCGATAACCGAGACTCCAGCTCCTACGAGCAGTACTTC CSADNRDSSSYEQYF
TRBJ2-4 TRBV10-3 many - TGTGCCATCAGTGAGTCCCCGGGGGGCTCAGCCAAAAACATTCAGTACTTC CAISESPGGSAKNIQYF
TRBJ1-1 TRBV5-1 many - TGCGCCAGCAGCCCTATGGGCGGGGGAAACACTGAAGCTTTCTTT CASSPMGGGNTEAFF
TRBJ2-7 TRBV20-1 many - TGCAGTGCTAGAGATCTGATTCCCCCCATGCACGAGCAGTACTTC CSARDLIPPMHEQYF